The T cell receptor (beta chain) described here comes from a study of T cells after yellow fever vaccination. Study information: Where fractions had low cell numbers, libraries were prepared from them with the SMART-Seq v4 Ultra Low Input RNA kit.

Study-wide results and caveats: Abundant clonotypes from the bulk population could contaminate FACS-sorted repertoires. A weaker but faster secondary response was observed, peaking on day 5 versus 15.

This CDR3 comprises 14 residues. V lost 3 bases and J lost 1, with 9 bases in between. Germline CDR1 is SGHTA and CDR2 is FQGNSA. This clonotype was seen a few times. Its antigen is unknown. Generation of TCR cDNA used 5'RACE template switching (which added a universal primer site and UMIs). Via MiXCR, TCRdb re-called the 5' RACE reads, giving one row per CDR3 protein. The sample holds 550,000 to 750,000 distinct CDR3 sequences, approximately 13% seen once. The receptor was isolated from a man aged 25 to 40 who received the YFV17D yellow fever vaccine. Sample: PBMCs, taken on the day of the yellow fever booster vaccination. The chain is built from TRBV7-2 and TRBJ2-5; tentatively, D is TRBD2 (6 bases). The CDR3 protein is CASSFREPQETQYF. DNA of the CDR3: TGTGCCAGCAGCTTTCGGGAGCCCCAAGAGACCCAGTACTTC.